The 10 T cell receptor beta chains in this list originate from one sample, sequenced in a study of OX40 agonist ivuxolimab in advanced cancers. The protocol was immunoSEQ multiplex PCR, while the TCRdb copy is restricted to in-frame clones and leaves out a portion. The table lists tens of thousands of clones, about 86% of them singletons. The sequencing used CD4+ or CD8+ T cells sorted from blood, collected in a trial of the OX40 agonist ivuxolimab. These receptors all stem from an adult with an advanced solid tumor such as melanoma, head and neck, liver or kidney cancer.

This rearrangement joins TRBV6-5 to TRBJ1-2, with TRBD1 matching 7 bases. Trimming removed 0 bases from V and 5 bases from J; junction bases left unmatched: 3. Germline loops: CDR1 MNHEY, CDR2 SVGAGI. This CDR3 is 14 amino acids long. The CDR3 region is CASSYSGRGYGYTF. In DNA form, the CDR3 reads TGTGCCAGCAGTTACTCCGGCAGGGGGTATGGCTACACCTTC.

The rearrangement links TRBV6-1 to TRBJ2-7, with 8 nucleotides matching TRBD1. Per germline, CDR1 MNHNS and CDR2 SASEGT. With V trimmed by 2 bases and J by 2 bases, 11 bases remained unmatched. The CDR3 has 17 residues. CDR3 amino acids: CASSEPGTGAQAYEQYF. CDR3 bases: TGTGCCAGCAGTGAACCCGGGACAGGCGCCCAGGCCTACGAGCAGTACTTC.

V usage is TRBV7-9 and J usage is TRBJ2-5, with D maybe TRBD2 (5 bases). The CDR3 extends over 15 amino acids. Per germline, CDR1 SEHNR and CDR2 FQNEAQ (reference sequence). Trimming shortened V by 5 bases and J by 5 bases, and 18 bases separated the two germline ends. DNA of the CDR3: TGTGCCAGCAGCCCGCGGGCCTTAAAGGGTGAGACCCAGTACTTC. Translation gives CASSPRALKGETQYF.

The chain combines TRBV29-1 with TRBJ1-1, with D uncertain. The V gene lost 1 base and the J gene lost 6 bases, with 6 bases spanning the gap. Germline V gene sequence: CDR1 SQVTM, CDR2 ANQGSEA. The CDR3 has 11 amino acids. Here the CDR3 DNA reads TGCAGCGTTGAAGTAGTCTCTGAAGCTTTCTTT. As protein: CSVEVVSEAFF.

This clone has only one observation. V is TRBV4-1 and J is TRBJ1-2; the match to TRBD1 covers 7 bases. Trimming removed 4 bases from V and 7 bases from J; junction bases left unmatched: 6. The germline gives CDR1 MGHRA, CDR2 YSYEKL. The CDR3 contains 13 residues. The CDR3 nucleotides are TGCGCCAGCAGCCTATCAGGGGGTGGTGGCTACACCTTC. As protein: CASSLSGGGGYTF.

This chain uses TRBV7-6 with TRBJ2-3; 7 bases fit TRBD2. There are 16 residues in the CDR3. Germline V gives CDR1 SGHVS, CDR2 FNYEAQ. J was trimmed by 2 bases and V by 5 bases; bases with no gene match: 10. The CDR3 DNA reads TGTGCCAGCAGCCCCCGGGCGGGGGAGTACACAGATACGCAGTATTTT. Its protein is CASSPRAGEYTDTQYF.

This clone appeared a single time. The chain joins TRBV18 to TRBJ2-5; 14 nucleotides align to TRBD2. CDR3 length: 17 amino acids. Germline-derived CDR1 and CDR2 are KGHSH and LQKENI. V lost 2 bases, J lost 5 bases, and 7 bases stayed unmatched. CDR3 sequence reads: CASSPLGLAGEKETQYF. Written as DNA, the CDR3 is TGTGCCAGCTCACCATTGGGACTAGCGGGGGAAAAGGAGACCCAGTACTTC.

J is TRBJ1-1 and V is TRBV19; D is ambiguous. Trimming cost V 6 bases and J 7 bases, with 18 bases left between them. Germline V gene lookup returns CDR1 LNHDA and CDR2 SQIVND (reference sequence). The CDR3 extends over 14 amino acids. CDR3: CASSPPGRSFEAFF. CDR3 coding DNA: TGTGCCAGTAGCCCACCTGGCAGGTCTTTTGAAGCTTTCTTT.

As DNA, the CDR3 is TGTGCCAGCAGCTTAGGTCGGTCAGGGAGAACGACTGAAGCTTTCTTT. As protein: CASSLGRSGRTTEAFF. The chain joins TRBV7-2 to TRBJ1-1; possibly TRBD1 for D (5 bases). CDR3 length: 16 amino acids. V was shortened by 1 base and J by 5 bases, with 17 bases between the two germline ends. Germline V gene sequence: CDR1 SGHTA, CDR2 FQGNSA. Full variable domain (outside the CDR3, taken from reference TRBV7-2 and TRBJ1-1): GAGVSQSPSNKVTEKGKDVELRCDPISGHTALYWYRQSLGQGLEFLIYFQGNSAPDKSGLPSDRFSAERTGGSVSTLTIQRTQQEDSAVYLCASSLGRSGRTTEAFFGQGTRLTVV.

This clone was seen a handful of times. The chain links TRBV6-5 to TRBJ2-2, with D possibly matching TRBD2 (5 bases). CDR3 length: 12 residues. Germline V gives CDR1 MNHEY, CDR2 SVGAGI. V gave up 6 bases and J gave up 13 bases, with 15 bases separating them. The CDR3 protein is CASRYGREGLFF. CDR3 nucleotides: TGTGCCAGCAGATACGGTCGTGAGGGGCTGTTTTTT.